The rows below give T cell receptor beta chains drawn from one sample of a study of human T cells and chemical hapten exposure. TCRdb independently ran MiXCR on the RACE reads; one entry per CDR3 protein. The data contain tens of thousands of distinct CDR3 sequences, roughly a tenth of them singletons. The sample in question was whole blood, obtained in connection with sensitization to the hapten diphenylcyclopropenone (DPC). These receptors were collected from a woman between 40 and 50 years old with alopecia areata. Some clones in this sample may be carry-over from other donors' samples. Both conserved end residues are trimmed from each CDR3.

V | length | CDR3
TRBV18 | 13 | ASSPPGHGKDTQY
TRBV7-3 | 11 | ASSPDGNTEAF
TRBV18 | 11 | ASSPNRESPLH
TRBV7-9 | 13 | ASSLATGSAYEQY
TRBV24-1 | 12 | ATSAAPAEYGYT
TRBV4-3 | 14 | ASSSRGAGERDTQY
TRBV24-1 | 13 | ATSDPLNSNQPQH
TRBV28 | 14 | ASSPLGQGATDTQY
TRBV27 | 13 | ASSLSGASGTEAF
TRBV9 | 14 | ASSPRRDRGADTQY
TRBV7-9 | 13 | ASSPLTANTGELF
TRBV7-2 | 11 | ASRGQGGTEAF
TRBV9 | 11 | ASLEVKSYEQY
TRBV6-2/TRBV6-3 | 13 | ASRRPRTTAGELF
TRBV6-2/TRBV6-3 | 13 | ASSFSGGRYNEQF
TRBV29-1 | 7 | SEGEELF
TRBV10-3 | 14 | AITLEPGQGPETQY
TRBV24-1 | 10 | ATSLGNYEQY
TRBV5-1 | 12 | ASSPSDTQETQY
TRBV5-4 | 12 | ASSPGRGGYEQY
TRBV29-1 | 14 | SVEDWEGERGYGYT
TRBV19 | 14 | ASSIEASLPPYEQY
TRBV5-5 | 11 | ASSLFPNTEAF
TRBV6-6 | 11 | ASREQGRGEQY
TRBV3-1 | 14 | ASSQGLAGGQETQY
TRBV19 | 11 | ASGTSGRAGQF
TRBV5-1 | 10 | ASSSDKLEQY
TRBV6-2/TRBV6-3 | 12 | ASSYPTGDTEAF
TRBV18 | 10 | ASSPREDTIY
TRBV6-2/TRBV6-3 | 12 | ASSFHQGNQPQH
TRBV27 | 16 | ASSSPPAGHSLIYGYT
TRBV15 | 12 | ATSRDLEGNEQY
TRBV27 | 11 | ASSFTGGYEQY
TRBV5-5 | 15 | ASSQKDGGAANSPLH
TRBV19 | 9 | ASSGQGSQY
TRBV4-1 | 13 | ASSWGEGSGDEQY
TRBV11-2 | 10 | ASSSDRVGQF
TRBV15 | 12 | ATSILRGAYEQY
TRBV20-1 | 13 | RGPQRGANTGELF
TRBV7-9 | 15 | ASSQRTSRSGRETQY
TRBV18 | 12 | ASSPGQVNQPQH
TRBV7-2 | 14 | ASSLAPTNRGAIQY
TRBV11-2 | 12 | ASSQGPLGGEQF
TRBV4-3 | 15 | ASSQGEGVSGANVLT
TRBV7-9 | 10 | ASSSNRVDYT
TRBV21-1 | 15 | ASSPSSGGAPTYEQY
TRBV20-1 | 9 | SASSGETQY
TRBV11-2 | 13 | ASSLGPETSYEQY
TRBV19 | 14 | ASSAGTGTTSSPLH
TRBV27 | 11 | ASSWGTGTEQY
TRBV29-1 | 13 | SVPSGGVNTGELF
TRBV7-9 | 9 | ASSWTEEAF
TRBV20-1 | 9 | SAPLPRGYT
TRBV13 | 9 | ASSRQETQY
TRBV7-2 | 11 | ASSLMAVYEQY